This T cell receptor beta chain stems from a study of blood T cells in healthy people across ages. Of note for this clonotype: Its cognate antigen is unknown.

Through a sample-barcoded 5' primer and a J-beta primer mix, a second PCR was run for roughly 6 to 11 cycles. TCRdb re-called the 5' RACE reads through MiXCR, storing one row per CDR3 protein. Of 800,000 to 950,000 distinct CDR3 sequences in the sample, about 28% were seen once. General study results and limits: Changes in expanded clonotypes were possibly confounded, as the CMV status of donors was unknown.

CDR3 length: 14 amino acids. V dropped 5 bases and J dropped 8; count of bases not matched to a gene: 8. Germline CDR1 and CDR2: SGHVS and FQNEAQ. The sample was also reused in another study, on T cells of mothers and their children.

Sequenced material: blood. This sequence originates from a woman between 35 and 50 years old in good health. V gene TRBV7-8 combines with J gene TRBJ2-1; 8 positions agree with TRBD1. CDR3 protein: CASSHGQGLDEQFF. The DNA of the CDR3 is TGTGCCAGCAGCCACGGACAGGGTCTGGATGAGCAGTTCTTC.